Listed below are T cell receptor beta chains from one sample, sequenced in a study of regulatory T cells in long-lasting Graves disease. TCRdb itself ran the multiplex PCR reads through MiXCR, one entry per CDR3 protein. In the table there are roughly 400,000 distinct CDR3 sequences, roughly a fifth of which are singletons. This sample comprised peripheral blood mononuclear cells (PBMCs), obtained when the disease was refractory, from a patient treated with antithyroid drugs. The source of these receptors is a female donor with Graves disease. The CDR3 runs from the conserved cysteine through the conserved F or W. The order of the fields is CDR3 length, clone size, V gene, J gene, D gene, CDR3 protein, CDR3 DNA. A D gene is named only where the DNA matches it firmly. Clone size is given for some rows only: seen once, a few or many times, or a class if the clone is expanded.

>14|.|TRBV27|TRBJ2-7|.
CASSPPAGPYEQYF
TGTGCCAGCAGTCCCCCGGCAGGGCCCTACGAGCAGTACTTC
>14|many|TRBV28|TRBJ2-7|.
CASKGLDLSYEQYF
TGTGCCAGCAAGGGTCTAGATCTCTCCTACGAGCAGTACTTC
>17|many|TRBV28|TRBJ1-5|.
CASSVGFGPSGNQPQHF
TGTGCCAGCAGTGTTGGGTTTGGCCCTTCGGGCAATCAGCCCCAGCATTTT
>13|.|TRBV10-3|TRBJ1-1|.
CAISERGSPEAFF
TGTGCCATCAGTGAGCGGGGGAGTCCTGAAGCTTTCTTT
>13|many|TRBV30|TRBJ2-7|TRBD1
CAWTGGQGGEQYF
TGTGCCTGGACCGGGGGACAGGGGGGCGAGCAGTACTTC
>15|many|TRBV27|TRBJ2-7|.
CASSLTADSSYEQYF
TGTGCCAGCAGCTTGACTGCTGACAGCTCCTACGAGCAGTACTTC
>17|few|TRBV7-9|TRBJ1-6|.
CASSIWAYKNGGSPLHF
TGTGCCAGCAGCATCTGGGCCTACAAGAACGGCGGTTCACCCCTCCACTTT
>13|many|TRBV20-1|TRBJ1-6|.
CSARPGVNSPLHF
TGCAGTGCTAGACCAGGGGTTAATTCACCCCTCCACTTT
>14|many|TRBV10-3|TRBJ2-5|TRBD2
CAIKPSGTQETQYF
TGTGCCATCAAACCTAGCGGGACCCAAGAGACCCAGTACTTC
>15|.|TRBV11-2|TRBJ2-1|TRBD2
CASSSGGGAYNEQFF
TGTGCCAGCAGTTCCGGGGGGGGAGCCTACAATGAGCAGTTCTTC
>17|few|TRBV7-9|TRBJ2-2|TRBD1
CASTGDRGLEGPGELFF
TGTGCCAGCACCGGGGACAGGGGCTTGGAGGGTCCCGGGGAGCTGTTTTTT
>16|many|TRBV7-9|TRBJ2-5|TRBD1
CASSLGAAGGVETQYF
TGTGCCAGCAGCTTAGGGGCAGCAGGGGGCGTTGAGACCCAGTACTTC
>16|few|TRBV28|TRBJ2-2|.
CASSWGRGKNTGELFF
TGTGCCAGCAGTTGGGGCAGGGGAAAAAACACCGGGGAGCTGTTTTTT
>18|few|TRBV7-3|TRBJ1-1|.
CAPLTSCSPAGNNTEAFF
TGTGCACCGCTCACGTCATGCAGCCCGGCAGGTAACAACACTGAAGCTTTCTTT
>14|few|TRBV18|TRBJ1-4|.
CASSSGPVLEKLFF
TGTGCCAGCTCATCAGGGCCGGTACTTGAAAAACTGTTTTTT
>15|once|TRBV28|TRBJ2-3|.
CASSLIADHTDTQYF
TGTGCCAGCAGTCTTATAGCAGACCACACAGATACGCAGTATTTT
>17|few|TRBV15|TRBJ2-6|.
CATSSGIVRSGANVLTF
TGTGCCACCAGCAGCGGGATCGTTCGCTCTGGGGCCAACGTCCTGACTTTC
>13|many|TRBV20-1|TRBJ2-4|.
CSASGAVGNIQYF
TGCAGTGCTTCAGGGGCAGTCGGAAACATTCAGTACTTC
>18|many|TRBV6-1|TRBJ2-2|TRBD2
CASNDQKLAGVNTGELFF
TGTGCCAGCAACGATCAGAAATTAGCGGGAGTGAACACCGGGGAGCTGTTTTTT
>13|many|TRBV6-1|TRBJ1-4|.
CASSVPTYEKLFF
TGTGCCAGCAGTGTACCGACCTATGAAAAACTGTTTTTT
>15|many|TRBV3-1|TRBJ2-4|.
CASSHEWDKKNIQYF
TGTGCCAGCAGCCATGAGTGGGACAAGAAAAACATTCAGTACTTC
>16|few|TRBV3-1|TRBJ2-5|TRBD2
CASSQGLAGAQETQYF
TGTGCCAGCAGCCAGGGACTAGCGGGAGCCCAAGAGACCCAGTACTTC
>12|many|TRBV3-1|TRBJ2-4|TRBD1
CASSPTGEAQYF
TGTGCCAGCAGCCCGACAGGGGAAGCTCAGTACTTC
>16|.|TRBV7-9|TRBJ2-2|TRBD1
CASSLPGQGRIGELFF
TGTGCCAGCAGCCTCCCGGGACAGGGGCGTATCGGGGAGCTGTTTTTT
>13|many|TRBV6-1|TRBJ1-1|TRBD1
CASGTELNTEAFF
TGTGCCAGCGGGACAGAATTAAACACTGAAGCTTTCTTT
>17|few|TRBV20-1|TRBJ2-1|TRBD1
CSARPFRGTESYNEQFF
TGCAGTGCTAGGCCTTTCAGGGGGACAGAATCCTACAATGAGCAGTTCTTC
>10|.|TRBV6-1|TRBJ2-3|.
CASSGGHQYF
TGTGCCAGCAGTGGGGGACATCAGTATTTT
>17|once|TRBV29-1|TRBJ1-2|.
CSVEDREQVLTNYGYTF
TGCAGCGTTGAAGATCGGGAACAGGTACTTACTAACTATGGCTACACCTTC
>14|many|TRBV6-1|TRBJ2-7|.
CASTNLGASYEQYF
TGTGCCAGCACTAACCTTGGGGCCTCCTACGAGCAGTACTTC
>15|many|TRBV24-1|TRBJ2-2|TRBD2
CATSENLAGAGELFF
TGTGCCACCAGTGAGAACCTAGCGGGAGCCGGGGAGCTGTTTTTT
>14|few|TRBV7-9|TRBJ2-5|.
CASSLGRVPETQYF
TGTGCCAGCAGCTTGGGCAGGGTCCCGGAGACCCAGTACTTC
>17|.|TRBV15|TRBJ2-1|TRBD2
CATSLTLAGVSYNEQFF
TGTGCCACCAGCCTAACTTTAGCGGGAGTGAGCTACAATGAGCAGTTCTTC
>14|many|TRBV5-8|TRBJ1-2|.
CASSLPGLVLGYTF
TGTGCCAGCAGCTTACCGGGACTCGTTTTGGGCTACACCTTC
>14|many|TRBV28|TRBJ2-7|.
CASSLVRERYEQYF
TGTGCCAGCAGTTTAGTGAGGGAGAGGTACGAGCAGTACTTC
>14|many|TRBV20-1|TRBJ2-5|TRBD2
CSAIRGVPQETQYF
TGCAGTGCAATTCGGGGGGTGCCCCAAGAGACCCAGTACTTC
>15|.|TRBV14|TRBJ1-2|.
CASSQVPGLLGGYTF
TGTGCCAGCAGCCAAGTTCCCGGACTCCTCGGTGGCTACACCTTC
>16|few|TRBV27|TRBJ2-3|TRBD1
CASSPWTGSSTDTQYF
TGTGCCAGCAGTCCATGGACAGGATCTAGCACAGATACGCAGTATTTT
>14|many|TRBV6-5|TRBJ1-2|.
CASSYPQEPYGYTF
TGTGCCAGCAGTTACCCGCAGGAACCCTATGGCTACACCTTC
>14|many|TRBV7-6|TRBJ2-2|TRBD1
CASSSDRGIGELFF
TGTGCCAGCAGCTCGGACAGGGGGATCGGGGAGCTGTTTTTT
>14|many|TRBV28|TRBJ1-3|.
CASSGQGGGNTIYF
TGTGCCAGCAGTGGGCAGGGCGGTGGAAACACCATATATTTT